Below, 19 T cell receptor beta chains from the same sample are listed, as sequenced in a study of T cell responses to AZD1222 COVID-19 vaccine (dated by TCRdb to the early 2020s). Libraries were constructed by the immunoSEQ multiplex PCR assay. TCRdb's version of the immuneACCESS table is confined to in-frame rearrangements and falls short of the full clone set. An unresolved V gene accounts for under half of the shortfall where checked; the remainder is of unknown origin. The sample table shows some 130,000 clones, and approximately 90% are seen once. The ten largest clonotypes hold roughly 7.2% of the sample. This specimen's time point label, interpreted: baseline before first vaccination. The material was peripheral blood, obtained on day 0 of AZD1222 vaccination. The receptors were sampled from an adult in good health.

This rearrangement joins TRBV15 to TRBJ1-3, with TRBD1 as a possible D gene (5 bases). This CDR3 contains 18 residues. The V gene lost 0 bases and the J gene lost 1 base, with 16 bases spanning the gap. Germline V gene data show CDR1 as LNHNV and CDR2 as YYDKDF (reference sequence). The CDR3 is CATSRDMGPGRSGNTIYF. Here the CDR3 DNA reads TGTGCCACCAGCAGAGATATGGGCCCGGGACGGTCTGGAAACACCATATATTTT.

The chain is built from TRBV3-1 (or the pseudogene TRBV3-2) and TRBJ2-5, with a weak D call TRBD2 (7 bases). Per the germline V gene, CDR1 is LGHDT and CDR2 is YNNKEL (reference sequence). V was trimmed by 0 bases and J by 4 bases, leaving 24 bases between them. This CDR3 is 19 amino acids long. Here the CDR3 DNA reads TGTGCCAGCAGCCAAGATTCTGCGTGTATGACGGGGGGCGGAGAGACCCAGTACTTC. It is translated as CASSQDSACMTGGGETQYF.

CDR3 protein: CASSEYGYTF. DNA for the CDR3: TGTGCCAGCAGTGAATATGGCTACACCTTC. V is TRBV2 and J is TRBJ1-2; D uncertain. The V end was cut by 2 bases, the J end by 5 bases, with 0 bases between. The CDR3 is 10 amino acids. The germline V gene has CDR1 SNHLY and CDR2 FYNNEI. Filled out from reference TRBV2 and TRBJ1-2, the complete variable domain reads EPEVTQTPSHQVTQMGQEVILRCVPISNHLYFYWYRQILGQKVEFLVSFYNNEISEKSEIFDDQFSVERPDGSNFTLKIRSTKLEDSAMYFCASSEYGYTFGSGTRLTVV.

V is TRBV7-2 and J is TRBJ1-6; D call uncertain. Per the germline V gene, CDR1 is SGHTA and CDR2 is FQGNSA. The CDR3 has 14 residues. Trimming shortened V by 6 bases and J by 7 bases, and 13 bases separated the two germline ends. The DNA for the CDR3 is TGTGCCAGCAGGCCTACCCCCGGCAATTCACCCCTCCACTTT. Residues: CASRPTPGNSPLHF.

This sequence joins TRBV27 and TRBJ1-6, with D possibly matching TRBD1 (5 bases). CDR1 MNHEY and CDR2 SMNVEV come from the germline V gene (reference sequence). This CDR3 has 12 residues. Between the trimmed V and J ends, which lost 7 bases and 11 bases, there was a span of 12 bases. CDR3 coding DNA: TGTGCCAGCAAAGGGGAAATACCACCCCTCCACTTT. Protein sequence: CASKGEIPPLHF.

The V call is TRBV9, the J call TRBJ1-2; D perhaps matches TRBD1 (5 bases). Germline CDR1 reads SGDLS; CDR2 reads YYNGEE. With 2 bases removed from V and 4 bases from J, the gap between germline ends came to 21 bases. The length of the CDR3 is 17 residues. DNA of the CDR3: TGTGCCAGCAGCGTTCGGGTTGAAGGGGCAGATGTCTATGGCTACACCTTC. Its translation: CASSVRVEGADVYGYTF.

The J gene is TRBJ2-7, the V gene TRBV10-2, with TRBD2 identical over 10 bases. From germline, CDR1 is WSHSY and CDR2 SAAADI. V was clipped by 3 bases and J by 5 bases; unmatched bases: 10. This CDR3 region has 16 residues. DNA of the CDR3: TGCGCCAGCAGTGATGGTGGGGCTACTAGCGGGGACGAGCAGTACTTC. Translation gives CASSDGGATSGDEQYF.

This chain connects TRBV11-2 to TRBJ1-2, with TRBD1 as a possible D gene (5 bases). Between the trimmed V and J ends, which lost 0 bases and 4 bases, there was a span of 12 bases. Germline V CDR1 and CDR2: SGHAT, FQNNGV. CDR3 size: 15 residues. CDR3 DNA sequence: TGTGCCAGCAGCTTAGAGCCCGGGGCCCGCTATGGCTACACCTTC. This codes for CASSLEPGARYGYTF.

The chain links TRBV28 to TRBJ1-2; 9 bases line up with TRBD1. The CDR3 loop spans 17 amino acids. Germline loops: CDR1 MDHEN, CDR2 SYDVKM. Germline trimming cut 2 bases from V and 4 bases from J; bases unmatched to any gene: 11. CDR3 loop: CASSLNRDRESSYGYTF. CDR3 coding DNA: TGTGCCAGCAGTTTAAACCGGGACAGGGAGAGTTCCTATGGCTACACCTTC.

This sequence joins TRBV18 and TRBJ1-3; no clear D gene. The CDR3 runs to 15 residues. V shed 0 bases and J shed 0 bases, with 6 bases lying between them. CDR1 KGHSH and CDR2 LQKENI come from the germline V gene. CDR3 amino acids: CASSPPLSSGNTIYF. CDR3 coding DNA: TGTGCCAGCTCACCACCGTTGAGCTCTGGAAACACCATATATTTT.

This sequence joins TRBV28 and TRBJ1-1; D remains ambiguous. CDR1 MDHEN and CDR2 SYDVKM come from the germline V gene. The CDR3 covers 16 residues. V lost 5 bases, J lost 6 bases, and 22 bases lay in between. The CDR3 region is CASSPPSGVIAPEAFF. The CDR3 DNA follows: TGTGCCAGCAGTCCACCTTCGGGAGTCATCGCCCCTGAAGCTTTCTTT.

This clone was counted a single time. The chain is built from TRBV27 and TRBJ2-2; 7 nucleotides agree with TRBD1. The length of the CDR3 is 17 residues. Germline CDR1 reads MNHEY; CDR2 reads SMNVEV (reference sequence). Trimming cost V 5 bases and J 1 base; bases outside gene matches: 10. The CDR3 DNA is TGTGCCAGCAGTCACCCAGACAGGGCGGGGAACACCGGGGAGCTGTTTTTT. Encoded protein: CASSHPDRAGNTGELFF.

The gene calls are TRBV19 and TRBJ1-5; 7 bases align to TRBD1. In germline, CDR1 is LNHDA, CDR2 SQIVND (reference sequence). After removal of 5 bases from V and 0 bases from J, the junction contained 7 bases not matched to a gene. CDR3 length equals 16 residues. CDR3 in amino acids: CASSLLTGTSNQPQHF. The CDR3 DNA reads as TGTGCCAGTAGTCTCCTGACAGGGACTAGCAATCAGCCCCAGCATTTT.

The V gene is TRBV30, the J gene TRBJ1-3; D not resolved. V shed 1 base and J shed 4 bases, with 5 bases lying between them. The CDR3 totals 12 residues. CDR1 GTSNPN and CDR2 SVGIG come from the germline V gene (reference sequence). DNA of the CDR3: TGTGCCTGGAGTGGTAGAGGAAACACCATATATTTT. It yields the protein CAWSGRGNTIYF.

The chain joins TRBV23-1 to TRBJ1-4, with TRBD1 matching 8 bases. TRBV23-1 is classed as an ORF, of uncertain function. This CDR3 has 20 residues. The trim removed 11 bases at V and 2 bases at J, leaving 25 bases unmatched. The CDR3 is CARQTLANYRGKGTNEKLFF. The DNA for the CDR3 is TGCGCCCGCCAAACGCTAGCTAATTACAGGGGGAAGGGGACTAATGAAAAACTGTTTTTT.

The V and J genes are TRBV5-1 and TRBJ1-4; D may be TRBD1 (6 bases). The germline V and J ends were trimmed by 7 bases and 5 bases, with 12 bases remaining between them. The V gene's germline CDR1 is SGHRS and CDR2 YFSETQ. The CDR3 consists of 13 residues. The CDR3 sequence: CASGGKGNEKLFF. The CDR3 DNA reads as TGCGCCAGCGGGGGCAAGGGAAATGAAAAACTGTTTTTT.

V gene TRBV4-3 combines with J gene TRBJ2-7; D is possibly TRBD1 (5 bases). V dropped 1 base and J dropped 6 bases, with 13 bases sitting between them. The CDR3 loop spans 14 amino acids. Germline-derived CDR1 and CDR2 are LGHNA and YSLEER. The CDR3 DNA reads TGCGCCAGCAGCCAAGGTCAGGGCTCGGGCGAGCAGTACTTC. As protein: CASSQGQGSGEQYF.

In regard to this clone: This CDR3 is also generated by other DNA sequences in the sample. The chain carries TRBV10-3 and TRBJ1-5, with D uncertain. V was cut by 6 bases and J by 4 bases, with 10 bases left in between. The CDR3 loop spans 13 amino acids. CDR1 ENHRY and CDR2 SYGVKD come from the germline V gene. In nucleotides, the CDR3 is TGTGCCATCAGCCCTGAGGGAAATCAGCCCCAGCATTTT. Its translation is CAISPEGNQPQHF.

The chain couples TRBV6-5 to TRBJ1-2; no clear D gene. The CDR3 contains 15 residues. CDR1 and CDR2 from the germline V gene are MNHEY and SVGAGI. V lost 7 bases and J 4 bases, leaving 19 bases between the germline ends. The CDR3 loop reads CASNERQVFFYGYTF. CDR3 in DNA: TGTGCCAGCAACGAGCGGCAGGTTTTCTTCTATGGCTACACCTTC.